This entry lists 4 T cell receptor beta chains sequenced from one sample in a study of blood T cells in healthy people across ages. A J-beta primer mix and a sample-barcoded 5' primer were used in a second PCR of roughly 7 to 12 cycles. TCRdb reanalysed the 5' RACE reads using MiXCR and keeps one entry per CDR3 protein. The table includes about 570,000 distinct CDR3 sequences, roughly 29% detected once. Sequences were obtained from blood. These receptors were collected from a woman in her 70s in good health.

The J gene is TRBJ1-1, the V gene TRBV9, with 7 bases aligning to TRBD1. Germline CDR1 is SGDLS and CDR2 is YYNGEE. With V trimmed by 3 bases and J by 6 bases, 5 bases remained unmatched. The CDR3 length is 13 residues. DNA of the CDR3: TGTGCCAGCAGCGGATCAGGGGGATCTGAAGCTTTCTTT. It specifies CASSGSGGSEAFF.

This clonotype was picked up a small number of times. The genes are TRBV7-2 and TRBJ1-2; 11 nucleotides agree with TRBD1. The CDR3 totals 15 residues. Trimming at V came to 1 base and at J to 8 bases, leaving 6 bases not matched to a gene. Germline CDR1 SGHTA, CDR2 FQGNSA. CDR3 loop: CASSLVGQGASGYTF. CDR3 nucleotide sequence: TGTGCCAGCAGCTTAGTTGGACAGGGGGCCTCGGGCTACACCTTC.

This rearrangement joins TRBV6-6 to TRBJ2-7; 8 nucleotides match TRBD1. The CDR3 consists of 15 residues. Losses at the gene ends were 0 bases for V and 3 bases for J; bases not matched to a gene: 4. Germline V gene lookup returns CDR1 MNHNY and CDR2 SVGAGI (reference sequence). DNA for the CDR3: TGTGCCAGCAGTTACTCCATGGACAGGGTCTACGAGCAGTACTTC. This sequence encodes CASSYSMDRVYEQYF.

This clonotype has only a few counts. V gene TRBV12-5 combines with J gene TRBJ1-1; 10 bases are shared with TRBD1. The ends lost 5 bases at V and 1 base at J; junction bases unmatched: 4. This CDR3 has 15 residues. The germline gives CDR1 LGHNT, CDR2 FRNRAP. This CDR3 reads CASGDWTGGNTEAFF. Written as DNA, the CDR3 is TGTGCTAGTGGTGATTGGACAGGGGGGAACACTGAAGCTTTCTTT.